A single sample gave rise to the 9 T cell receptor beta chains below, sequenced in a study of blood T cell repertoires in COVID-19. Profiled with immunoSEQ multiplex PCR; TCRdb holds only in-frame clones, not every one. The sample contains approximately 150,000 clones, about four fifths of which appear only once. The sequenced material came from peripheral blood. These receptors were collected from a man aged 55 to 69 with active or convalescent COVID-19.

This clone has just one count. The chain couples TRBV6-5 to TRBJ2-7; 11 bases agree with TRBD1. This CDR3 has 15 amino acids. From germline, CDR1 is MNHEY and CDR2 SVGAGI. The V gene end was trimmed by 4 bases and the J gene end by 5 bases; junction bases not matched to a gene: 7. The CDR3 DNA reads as TGTGCCAGCAGTTGGAACCGGGACAGGGGGAACGAGCAGTACTTC. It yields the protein CASSWNRDRGNEQYF.

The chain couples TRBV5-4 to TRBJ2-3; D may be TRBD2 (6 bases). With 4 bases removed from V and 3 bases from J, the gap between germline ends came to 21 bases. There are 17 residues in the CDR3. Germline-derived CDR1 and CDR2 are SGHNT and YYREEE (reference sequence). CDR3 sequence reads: CASSPGHSGRKTDTQYF. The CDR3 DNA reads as TGTGCCAGCAGCCCGGGCCACAGCGGGCGAAAGACAGATACGCAGTATTTT.

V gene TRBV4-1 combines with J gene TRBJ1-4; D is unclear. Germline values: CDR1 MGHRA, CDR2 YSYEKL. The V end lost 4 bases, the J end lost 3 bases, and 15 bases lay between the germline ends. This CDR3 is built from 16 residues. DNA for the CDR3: TGCGCCAGCAGCCCCCTAGGCGGGGTTGCTAATGAAAAACTGTTTTTT. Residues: CASSPLGGVANEKLFF.

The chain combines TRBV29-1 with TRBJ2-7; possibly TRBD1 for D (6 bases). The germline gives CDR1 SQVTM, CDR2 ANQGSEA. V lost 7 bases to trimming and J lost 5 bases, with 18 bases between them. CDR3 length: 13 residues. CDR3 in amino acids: CSALPGARDEQYF. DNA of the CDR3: TGCAGCGCTCTTCCAGGGGCGAGGGACGAGCAGTACTTC.

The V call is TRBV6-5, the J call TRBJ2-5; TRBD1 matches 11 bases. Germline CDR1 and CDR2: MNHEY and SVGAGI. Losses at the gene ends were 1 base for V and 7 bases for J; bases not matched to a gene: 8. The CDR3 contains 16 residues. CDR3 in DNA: TGTGCCAGCAGTTACTTGGGACAGGGGGTACCCATGACCCAGTACTTC. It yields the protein CASSYLGQGVPMTQYF.

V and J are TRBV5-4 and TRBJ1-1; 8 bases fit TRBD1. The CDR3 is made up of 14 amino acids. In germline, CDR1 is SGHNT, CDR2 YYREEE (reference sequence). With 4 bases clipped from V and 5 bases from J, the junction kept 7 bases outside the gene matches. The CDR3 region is CASSPDRARTEAFF. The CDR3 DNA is TGTGCCAGCAGCCCGGACAGGGCGAGGACTGAAGCTTTCTTT.

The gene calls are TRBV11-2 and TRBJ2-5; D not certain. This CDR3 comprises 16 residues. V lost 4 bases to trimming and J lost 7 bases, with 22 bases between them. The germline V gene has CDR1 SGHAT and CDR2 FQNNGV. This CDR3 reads CASSSAPDGERVTQYF. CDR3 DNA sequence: TGTGCCAGCAGCTCCGCCCCCGACGGAGAGCGTGTGACCCAGTACTTC.

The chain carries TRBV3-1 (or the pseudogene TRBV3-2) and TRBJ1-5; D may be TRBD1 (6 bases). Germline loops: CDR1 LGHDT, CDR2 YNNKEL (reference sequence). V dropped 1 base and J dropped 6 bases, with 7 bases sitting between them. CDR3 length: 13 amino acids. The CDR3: CASSQGGGQPQHF. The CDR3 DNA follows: TGTGCCAGCAGCCAAGGAGGGGGTCAGCCCCAGCATTTT.

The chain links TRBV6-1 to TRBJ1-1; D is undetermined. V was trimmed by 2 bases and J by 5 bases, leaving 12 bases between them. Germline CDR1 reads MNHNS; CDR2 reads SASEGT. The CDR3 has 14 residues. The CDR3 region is CASSEWQARTEAFF. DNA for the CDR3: TGTGCCAGCAGTGAATGGCAGGCCCGTACTGAAGCTTTCTTT.